Below, one T cell receptor (beta chain) is given with its context. This clone has a handful of counts. This clone's antigen is unknown. Per-base quality was not reported, and no clone a single base away is much larger than it. Collaborating institutions collected whole blood in K2EDTA tubes following their own protocols. For TCRbeta analysis, collaborators shipped samples as frozen whole blood, isolated PBMCs, or DNA extracted from either of those sample types. The sample originates from a study of blood T cell repertoires in COVID-19 (dated by TCRdb to the early 2020s). With regard to the full study: Samples covering the acute and convalescent phases of COVID-19 were provided by collaborators in the United States, Italy and Spain. The prospective study material was composed of cDNA or gDNA derived from T cells, B-cell-depleted T cells, or PBMCs. The dataset comprised deeply sampled blood TCRbeta repertoires from subjects exposed to, actively infected with, or recovered from COVID-19. A freely available public database, intended as a resource for researchers studying the immune response to SARS-CoV-2, is where the repertoires were released. Samples were obtained from the ongoing ImmuneRACE study (first 160 participants) and from 1,254 subjects provided by 6 global collaborators. Nearly every sample came with metadata listing a de-identified subject ID, COVID-19 status, age in years and sex. Where HLA class I and class II types were available, the types were taken from metadata supplied by the sample provider, not from assay-based typing. Paper-wide results and their limitations: How much clinical and demographic metadata was included differed by source and by participant, and the metadata was provided uncurated.

TCRbeta CDR3 regions were amplified from genomic DNA using the immunoSEQ Assay, a bias-controlled multiplex PCR. The authors' pipeline ran thus. Within the assay, amplification of reference gene primers was used to estimate how many nucleated cells each sample contained. To quantify the absolute abundance of each unique TCRbeta CDR3 rearrangement, sequence reads were collapsed and filtered. Productive Simpson clonality was computed per sample as the square root of Simpson's diversity index over productive rearrangements. In its TCRdb copy, this immuneACCESS table keeps in-frame sequences only and misses some clones. Where compared with another copy, unresolved V genes explain less than half of these, and the others have no known cause. V, J and clone size reflect that table, while D and trimming were determined from the DNA. Across this sample there are 95,000 to 150,000 clones, with under 90% seen only once. About 4.5% of the sample is taken by the ten largest.

The V end loses 4 bases and the J end loses 2 bases, and a stretch of 6 bases separates them. The CDR3 sequence holds 12 residues, the cysteine and phenylalanine included. CDR3 DNA is the only sequence kept; it has 36 bases, read in frame from the first base. Via the germline V gene, CDR1 is MNHEY and CDR2 SVGEGT. Sequenced material: peripheral blood. This sequence was found in a woman in her sixties or seventies with acute or convalescent COVID-19. The rearrangement combines TRBV6-2 or TRBV6-3 with TRBJ2-7, with a tentative D gene TRBD1 over 6 matching bases. For the CDR3, the sequence is CASSWTAYEQYF. The bases are TGTGCCAGCAGTTGGACAGCCTACGAGCAGTACTTC.